This is a list of T cell receptor beta chains from one sample in a study of T cell repertoires and HLA-DP antigens. Some clones are missing from TCRdb's copy, which holds only in-frame ones; the method was immunoSEQ multiplex PCR. This sample has roughly 120,000 clones, with more than 85% found just once. Their recognized antigens are unknown. Sequenced sample: CD4+ T cells from PBMCs. The receptors were sampled from a woman aged 18-30 years in good health and CMV-seronegative. CDR3s include the opening cysteine and the closing phenylalanine or tryptophan. The D gene is left open where the match is weak. Not all rows give a size; the values are once, few, many and, for expanded clones, a class.

>TRBV9|TRBJ1-6|-|few
TGTGCCAGCAGCGTAGCTGGGCAGGGCTCACCCCTCCACTTT
CASSVAGQGSPLHF
>TRBV18|TRBJ2-4|-|-
TGTGCCAGCTCCCCGACCCCCCCGTCCCAAAACATTCAGTACTTC
CASSPTPPSQNIQYF
>TRBV5-5|TRBJ1-5|-|-
TGTGCCAGCAGCGCGGTACTAGGCAATCAGCCCCAGCATTTT
CASSAVLGNQPQHF
>TRBV7-2|TRBJ1-4|TRBD1|-
TGTGCCAGCAGCGCTTGGGACAGGGCTAATGAAAAACTGTTTTTT
CASSAWDRANEKLFF
>TRBV18|TRBJ2-1|-|-
TGTGCCAGCTCACCCATCCGCCACCACTACAATGAGCAGTTCTTC
CASSPIRHHYNEQFF
>TRBV5-4|TRBJ1-2|-|-
TGTGCCAGCAGCTTGGACAGCTATGGCTACACCTTC
CASSLDSYGYTF
>TRBV7-2|TRBJ2-2|-|-
TGTGCCAGCAGCTTATACAGGAACACCGGGGAGCTGTTTTTT
CASSLYRNTGELFF
>TRBV28|TRBJ1-1|-|-
TGTGCCAGCAGGACAGCTGGACTTACAAACACTGAAGCTTTCTTT
CASRTAGLTNTEAFF
>TRBV11-3|TRBJ2-3|-|-
TGTGCCAGCAGCTTATCAGGGGACACAGATACGCAGTATTTT
CASSLSGDTDTQYF
>TRBV6-5|TRBJ2-7|-|-
TGTGCCAGCAGGGTAGAGGGGTTCGACGAGCAGTACTTC
CASRVEGFDEQYF
>TRBV5-6|TRBJ2-1|-|-
TGTGCCAGCAGCCCACTCTCCCGACTAGGAGACAATGAGCAGTTCTTC
CASSPLSRLGDNEQFF
>TRBV25-1|TRBJ1-4|-|-
TGTGCCAGCAGTGAATATAGGGGGGATGAAAAACTGTTTTTT
CASSEYRGDEKLFF
>TRBV6-6|TRBJ2-2|TRBD1|medium-sized
TGTGCCAGCAGACACGACAGGGTGGGAGAGCTGTTTTTT
CASRHDRVGELFF
>TRBV4-2|TRBJ1-5|-|once
TGTGCCAGCAGCCAAGAAGGGGCGGGGGGACAGCCCCAGCATTTT
CASSQEGAGGQPQHF
>TRBV7-2|TRBJ2-1|TRBD2|-
TGTGCCAGCAGCCTAGGGACTAGTGAGCAGTTCTTC
CASSLGTSEQFF
>TRBV18|TRBJ2-5|-|-
TGTGCCAGCTCACCAAGCCGACAAGGCGAGACCCAGTACTTC
CASSPSRQGETQYF
>TRBV7-2|TRBJ2-6|-|-
TGTGCCAGCAGCTTCCGGGGACAAAGATCCGGGGCCAACGTCCTGACTTTC
CASSFRGQRSGANVLTF
>TRBV9|TRBJ2-3|TRBD1|-
TGTGCCAGCAGCGCGAGTAGGGGGCGCGAAGATACGCAGTATTTT
CASSASRGREDTQYF
>TRBV29-1|TRBJ2-3|TRBD2|-
TGCAGCGTTGCGAAGACTAGCGGGCCCGATACGCAGTATTTT
CSVAKTSGPDTQYF
>TRBV30|TRBJ2-5|TRBD2|-
TGTGCCTGGAACGGGGGGAGGGCCGGGGAGACCCAGTACTTC
CAWNGGRAGETQYF
>TRBV5-4|TRBJ2-5|-|once
TGTGCCAGCAGCTTGGGGATAGGGTACGAGACCCAGTACTTC
CASSLGIGYETQYF
>TRBV2|TRBJ1-5|TRBD1|few
TGTGCCAGCAGTGAAGCAGGGACAGGGTTTGATCAGCCCCAGCATTTT
CASSEAGTGFDQPQHF
>TRBV5-4|TRBJ2-1|-|once
TGTGCCAGCATGCGGACGTCGGGCTCCTACAATGAGCAGTTCTTC
CASMRTSGSYNEQFF
>TRBV7-8|TRBJ1-5|TRBD1|-
TGTGCCAGCAGCTTAGCCGGGACAGTTTTACAGCCCCAGCATTTT
CASSLAGTVLQPQHF
>TRBV5-1|TRBJ1-2|-|few
TGCGCCAGCAGCTCCACCGGGGACATCTATGGCTACACCTTC
CASSSTGDIYGYTF
>TRBV9|TRBJ2-3|-|-
TGTGCCAGCAGCGAAGGCGGGGGCAGCACAGATACGCAGTATTTT
CASSEGGGSTDTQYF
>TRBV7-2|TRBJ1-3|-|-
TGTGCCAGCAGCTTGAGTAAAGCCGACTCTGGAAACACCATATATTTT
CASSLSKADSGNTIYF
>TRBV7-9|TRBJ2-3|-|-
TGTGCCAGCAGCTCCCTTCGGAGGGGTGGAACAGATACGCAGTATTTT
CASSSLRRGGTDTQYF
>TRBV5-1|TRBJ2-1|-|-
TGCGCCAGCAGCCAGTGGGTAGATACGAACAATGAGCAGTTCTTC
CASSQWVDTNNEQFF
>TRBV6-5|TRBJ2-5|-|-
TGTGCCAGCAGTTACCGTCAGAGGGAGTACTTC
CASSYRQREYF
>TRBV11-3|TRBJ2-7|-|-
TGTGCCAGCAGCTTAGATCTAACCACCCACGAGCAGTACTTC
CASSLDLTTHEQYF
>TRBV7-6|TRBJ2-6|-|-
TGTGCCAGCAGCGGGGGGGGCGTCTCTGGGGCCAACGTCCTGACTTTC
CASSGGGVSGANVLTF
>TRBV27|TRBJ1-5|TRBD1|-
TGTGCCAGCAGTCGGGACAGGGGGTATCAGCCCCAGCATTTT
CASSRDRGYQPQHF
>TRBV11-2|TRBJ1-5|TRBD1|-
TGTGCCAGCAGCCCTGGGACAGTTAGCAATCAGCCCCAGCATTTT
CASSPGTVSNQPQHF
>TRBV29-1|TRBJ1-1|TRBD1|-
TGCAGCGCCCCCCGTTGGGGCAGAAACAGGGGCGATCCTGAAGCTTTCTTT
CSAPRWGRNRGDPEAFF
>TRBV28|TRBJ2-3|-|once
TGTGCCAGCAGTTCTATCCGGGCCTTTCGGCGTACGCAGTATTTT
CASSSIRAFRRTQYF
>TRBV27|TRBJ2-3|TRBD2|-
TGTGCCAGCAGTTTCGATGGGAGGGTAAGGACAGATACGCAGTATTTT
CASSFDGRVRTDTQYF
>TRBV5-4|TRBJ2-1|TRBD2|-
TGTGCCAGCAGCCCTATACCGACTAGCGGGGGGGCCTACAATGAGCAGTTCTTC
CASSPIPTSGGAYNEQFF
>TRBV11-3|TRBJ1-1|-|-
TGTGCCAGCAGCTTAGGCGGGGGGCAGGACACTGAAGCTTTCTTT
CASSLGGGQDTEAFF
>TRBV7-6|TRBJ2-7|-|-
TGTGCCAGCAGCTTAGAAACGGGACCGGTATCCTACGAGCAGTACTTC
CASSLETGPVSYEQYF
>TRBV18|TRBJ1-1|-|-
TGTGCCAGCTCACCATCCGGGGGGCAAGGCACTGAAGCTTTCTTT
CASSPSGGQGTEAFF
>TRBV28|TRBJ2-7|-|-
TGTGCCAGCAGTACCCCCGGCGTAGGCTATTCCTACGAGCAGTACTTC
CASSTPGVGYSYEQYF
>TRBV7-8|TRBJ2-6|-|-
TGTGCCAGCACGGGGCCGCCCTGGCTGGGTGGGGCCAACGTCCTGACTTTC
CASTGPPWLGGANVLTF
>TRBV14|TRBJ2-3|-|once
TGTGCCAGCAGCCCCCCCTTAGGGGGGGCGACAGATACGCAGTATTTT
CASSPPLGGATDTQYF
>TRBV5-8|TRBJ2-1|-|few
TGTGCCAGCAGCCAAAGGGGGTACAATGAGCAGTTCTTC
CASSQRGYNEQFF